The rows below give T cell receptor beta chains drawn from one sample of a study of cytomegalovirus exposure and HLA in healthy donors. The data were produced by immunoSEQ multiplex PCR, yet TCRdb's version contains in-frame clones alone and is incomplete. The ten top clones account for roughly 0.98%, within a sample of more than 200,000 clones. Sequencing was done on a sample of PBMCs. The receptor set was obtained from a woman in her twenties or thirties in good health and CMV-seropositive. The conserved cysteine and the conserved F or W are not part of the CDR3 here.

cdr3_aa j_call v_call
SVSRQSNTGELF TRBJ2-2 TRBV29-1
ASSQGGEQEAF TRBJ1-1 TRBV4-2
ASSHQGAGGSYEQY TRBJ2-7 TRBV27
ASSRLGEGGTDTQY TRBJ2-3 TRBV19
ASSVGGGLAGHEQY TRBJ2-7 TRBV9
ASSFGDRDYNEQF TRBJ2-1 TRBV5-8
SAGTGGNEQF TRBJ2-1 TRBV29-1
ASSVDSLRAYT TRBJ1-2 TRBV18
ASSLVGQGRETQY TRBJ2-5 TRBV5-1
AWSLDKGGGNTEAF TRBJ1-1 TRBV30
ASSSRGREDTQY TRBJ2-3 TRBV9
ATGGARNTEAF TRBJ1-1 TRBV4-2
ASSLGSAEIPYEQY TRBJ2-7 TRBV7-8
ASSFADRASNEQF TRBJ2-1 TRBV11-2
ASRLTSGSRYEQY TRBJ2-7 TRBV6-6
ASSQDSTGQGAYEQY TRBJ2-7 TRBV4-1
ASSDVDRGDYGYT TRBJ1-2 TRBV25-1
ATSRDLVRGNEKLF TRBJ1-4 TRBV15
ASSRYRTLAGDTDTQY TRBJ2-3 TRBV14
ASSPRDQEGDTQY TRBJ2-3 TRBV4-3
ASSWQLADNEQF TRBJ2-1 TRBV5-4
ASSGQSNYGYT TRBJ1-2 TRBV19
ASSSGPGLGGDTQY TRBJ2-3 TRBV27
ASSLHRGTETQY TRBJ2-5 TRBV11-1
ASSLWSGSGRASENEQY TRBJ2-7 TRBV28
ASSLGVHYGYT TRBJ1-2 TRBV5-1
ASSFTWTGGGYT TRBJ1-2 TRBV7-9
ASSSTGTGVNQPQH TRBJ1-5 TRBV7-8
ASSVGPHEQY TRBJ2-7 TRBV5-1
ASKVRWNEKLF TRBJ1-4 TRBV28
ASSERLLYNEQF TRBJ2-1 TRBV10-1
ASSLNLPGGTQY TRBJ2-5 TRBV13
ASSATPRGGPTEAF TRBJ1-1 TRBV9
ASSYGVAEQF TRBJ2-1 TRBV6-5
ASSLGYRVSAKNIQY TRBJ2-4 TRBV5-5
ASSAYTGALYGYT TRBJ1-2 TRBV28
ASSLDVTSVFNEQF TRBJ2-1 TRBV7-2
ASSLGGSTYEQY TRBJ2-7 TRBV7-6
ASSLRDRYHQPQH TRBJ1-5 TRBV5-6
ASRWTGNPYEQY TRBJ2-7 TRBV6-5
ASSLEAGGFYEQY TRBJ2-7 TRBV28
AWKPLDSLQETQY TRBJ2-5 TRBV30